This TCR beta chain derives from a study of blood T cells in healthy people across ages. Study outcomes and limitations: TCR beta diversity, measured per million T cells, fell in a roughly linear way with age.

About this clonotype: Its antigen is not known.

Using a J-beta primer mix together with a sample-barcoded 5' primer, a second PCR was run for about 6 to 11 cycles. A single record per CDR3 protein comes from TCRdb applying MiXCR to the 5' RACE reads. The sample lists approximately 780,000 distinct CDR3 sequences; around 25% were seen once. In addition, the sample was reused for a study of T cells of mothers and their children. That study adds: Donation came from three healthy Caucasian mothers together with their six children. The authors detected no persistent microchimeric T cell clones.

The sequence derives from a boy between 10 and 17 years old in good health. Sequences were obtained from blood.

CDR3 DNA: TGTGCCAGCAGTTTCTCCCTGAGAGACGCCCAGTACTTC. It codes for CASSFSLRDAQYF. The V gene is TRBV6-6, the J gene TRBJ2-5; D uncertain. In germline, CDR1 is MNHNY, CDR2 SVGAGI (reference sequence). CDR3 size: 13 residues. V was shortened by 4 bases and J by 9 bases, with 15 bases between the two germline ends.